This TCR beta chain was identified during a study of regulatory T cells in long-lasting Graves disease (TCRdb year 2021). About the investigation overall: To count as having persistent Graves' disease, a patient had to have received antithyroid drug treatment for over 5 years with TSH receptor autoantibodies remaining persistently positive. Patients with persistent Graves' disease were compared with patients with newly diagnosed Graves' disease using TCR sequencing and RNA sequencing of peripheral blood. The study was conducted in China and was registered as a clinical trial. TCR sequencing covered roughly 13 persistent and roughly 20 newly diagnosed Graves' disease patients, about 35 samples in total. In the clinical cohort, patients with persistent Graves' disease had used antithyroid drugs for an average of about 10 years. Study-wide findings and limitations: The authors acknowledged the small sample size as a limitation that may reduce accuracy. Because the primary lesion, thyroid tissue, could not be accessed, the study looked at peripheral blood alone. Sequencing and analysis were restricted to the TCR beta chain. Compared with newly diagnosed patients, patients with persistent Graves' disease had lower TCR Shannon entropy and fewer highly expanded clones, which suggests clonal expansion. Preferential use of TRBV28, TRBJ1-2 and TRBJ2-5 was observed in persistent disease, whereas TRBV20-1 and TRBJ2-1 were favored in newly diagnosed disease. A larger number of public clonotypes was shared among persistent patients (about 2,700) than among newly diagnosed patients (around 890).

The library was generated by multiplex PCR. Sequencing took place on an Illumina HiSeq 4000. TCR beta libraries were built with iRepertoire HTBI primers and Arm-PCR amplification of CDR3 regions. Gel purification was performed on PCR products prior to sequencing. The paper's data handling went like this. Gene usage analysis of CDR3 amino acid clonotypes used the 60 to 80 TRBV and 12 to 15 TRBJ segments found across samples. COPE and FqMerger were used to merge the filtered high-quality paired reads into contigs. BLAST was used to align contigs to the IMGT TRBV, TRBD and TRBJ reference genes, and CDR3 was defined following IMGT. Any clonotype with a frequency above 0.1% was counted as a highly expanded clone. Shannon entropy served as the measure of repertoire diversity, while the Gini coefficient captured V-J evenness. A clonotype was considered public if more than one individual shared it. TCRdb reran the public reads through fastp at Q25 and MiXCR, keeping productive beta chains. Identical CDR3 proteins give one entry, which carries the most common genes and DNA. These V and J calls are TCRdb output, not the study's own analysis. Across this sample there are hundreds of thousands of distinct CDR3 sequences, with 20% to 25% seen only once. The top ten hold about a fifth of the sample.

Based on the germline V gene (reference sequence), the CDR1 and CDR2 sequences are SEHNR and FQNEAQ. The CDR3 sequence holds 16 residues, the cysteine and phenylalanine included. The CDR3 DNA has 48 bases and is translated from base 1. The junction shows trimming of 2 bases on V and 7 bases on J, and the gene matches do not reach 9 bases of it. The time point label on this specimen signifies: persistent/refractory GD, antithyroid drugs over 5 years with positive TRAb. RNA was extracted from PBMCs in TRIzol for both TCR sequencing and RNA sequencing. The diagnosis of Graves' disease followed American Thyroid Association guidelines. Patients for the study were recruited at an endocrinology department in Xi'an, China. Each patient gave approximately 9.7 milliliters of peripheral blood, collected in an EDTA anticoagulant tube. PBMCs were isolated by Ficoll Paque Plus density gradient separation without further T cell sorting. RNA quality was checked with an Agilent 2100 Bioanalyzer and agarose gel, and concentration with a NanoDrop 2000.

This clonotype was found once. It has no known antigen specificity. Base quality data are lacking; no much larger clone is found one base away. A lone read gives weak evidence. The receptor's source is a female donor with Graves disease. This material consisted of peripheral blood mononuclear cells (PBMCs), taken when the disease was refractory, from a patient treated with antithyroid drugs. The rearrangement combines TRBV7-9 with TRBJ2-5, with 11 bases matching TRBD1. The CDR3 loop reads CASSLTRTGGSGTQYF. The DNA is TGTGCCAGCAGCTTAACCAGGACAGGGGGCTCAGGGACCCAGTACTTC.